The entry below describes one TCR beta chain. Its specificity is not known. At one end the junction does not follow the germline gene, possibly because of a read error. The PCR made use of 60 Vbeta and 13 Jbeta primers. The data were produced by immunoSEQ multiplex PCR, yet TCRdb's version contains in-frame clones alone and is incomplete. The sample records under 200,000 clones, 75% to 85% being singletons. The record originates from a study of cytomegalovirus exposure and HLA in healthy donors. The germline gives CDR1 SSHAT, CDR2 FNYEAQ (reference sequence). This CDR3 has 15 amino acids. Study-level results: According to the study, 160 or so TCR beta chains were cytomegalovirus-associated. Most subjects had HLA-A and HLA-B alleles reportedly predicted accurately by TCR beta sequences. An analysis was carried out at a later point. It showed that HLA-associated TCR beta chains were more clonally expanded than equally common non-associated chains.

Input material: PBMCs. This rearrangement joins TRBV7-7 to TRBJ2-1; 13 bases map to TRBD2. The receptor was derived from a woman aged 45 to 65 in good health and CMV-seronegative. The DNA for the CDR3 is TGTGCTAGCAGCCCTGGACTAGCGGGAGACCATGAGCAGTTCTTC. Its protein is CASSPGLAGDHEQFF.